The clone carrying this T cell receptor beta chain showed up just once. Deletions cut 0 bases from V and 7 bases from J, with 15 bases between. Germline CDR1 is ENHRY and CDR2 is SYGVKD. The CDR3 has 16 residues. This specimen comes from a study of blood T cell repertoires in COVID-19. As processed by the authors: Nucleated cell number was recorded as an estimate derived from reference gene primer amplification. Using immunoSEQ multiplex PCR, the repertoire was profiled, and TCRdb retains in-frame clones only, with some absent. V and J calls and clone size come straight from that table; D and trimming were deduced from the DNA. The sample comprises around 250,000 clones, 75% to 90% of which are singletons, and less than 0.95% rests with the top ten.

This TCR came from a woman aged 40-49 years who had recovered from COVID-19. Sequenced sample: peripheral blood. The chain employs TRBV10-3 and TRBJ1-4; D is unclear. The DNA of the CDR3 is TGTGCCATCAGTGAGTCGACGCCCCGTGAGGGTGAAAAACTGTTTTTT. Its translation is CAISESTPREGEKLFF.